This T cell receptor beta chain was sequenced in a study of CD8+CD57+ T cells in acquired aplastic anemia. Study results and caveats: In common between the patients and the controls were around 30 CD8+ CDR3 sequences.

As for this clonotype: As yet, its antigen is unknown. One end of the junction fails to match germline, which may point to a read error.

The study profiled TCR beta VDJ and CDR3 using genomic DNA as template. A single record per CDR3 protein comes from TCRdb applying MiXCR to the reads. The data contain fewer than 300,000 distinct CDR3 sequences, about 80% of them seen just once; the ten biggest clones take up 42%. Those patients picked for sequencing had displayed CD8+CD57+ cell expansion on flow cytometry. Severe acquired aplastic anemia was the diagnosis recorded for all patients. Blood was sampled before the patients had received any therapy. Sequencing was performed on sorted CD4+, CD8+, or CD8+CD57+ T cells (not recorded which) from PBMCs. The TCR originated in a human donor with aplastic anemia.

The CDR3 DNA reads TGTGCCATCAGTGAGTCTTCAGGAAAACAAATTCATGAAAATCTGTTTTTT. Amino acid sequence: CAISESSGKQIHENLFF. The chain has TRBV2 and TRBJ1-4; the D is unclear. CDR1 is SNHLY and CDR2 is FYNNEI in the germline V gene. The CDR3 consists of 17 residues.